The TCR beta chain described here comes from a study of CD8+CD57+ T cells in acquired aplastic anemia. Study information: CD4+ and CD8+ cells, once sorted, gave DNA averaging approximately 3.4 ug. Regarding the study as a whole: A set of around 30 CD8+ CDR3 sequences was shared between patients and controls, and these sequences appeared highly expressed in patients.

Profiling of TCR beta VDJ combinations and CDR3 sequences used genomic DNA as template. TCRdb reanalysed the reads using MiXCR and keeps one entry per CDR3 protein. The sample has roughly 250,000 distinct CDR3 sequences; more than 45% are singletons. There are 15 residues in the CDR3. Germline lookup yields CDR1 MGHRA and CDR2 YSYEKL. Losses at the gene ends were 1 base for V and 6 bases for J; bases not matched to a gene: 8. This clonotype was seen many times. The antigen remains unidentified. The patients chosen for sequencing had shown expansion of CD8+CD57+ cells (detected by flow cytometry). A severe acquired aplastic anemia diagnosis applied to all patients.

J is TRBJ2-7 and V is TRBV4-1; 8 nucleotides agree with TRBD1. Material: sorted CD4+, CD8+, or CD8+CD57+ T cells (not recorded which) from PBMCs. This TCR derives from a human donor with aplastic anemia. The CDR3: CASSQVDRGGSEQYF. CDR3 bases: TGCGCCAGCAGCCAAGTAGACAGGGGAGGCTCCGAGCAGTACTTC.